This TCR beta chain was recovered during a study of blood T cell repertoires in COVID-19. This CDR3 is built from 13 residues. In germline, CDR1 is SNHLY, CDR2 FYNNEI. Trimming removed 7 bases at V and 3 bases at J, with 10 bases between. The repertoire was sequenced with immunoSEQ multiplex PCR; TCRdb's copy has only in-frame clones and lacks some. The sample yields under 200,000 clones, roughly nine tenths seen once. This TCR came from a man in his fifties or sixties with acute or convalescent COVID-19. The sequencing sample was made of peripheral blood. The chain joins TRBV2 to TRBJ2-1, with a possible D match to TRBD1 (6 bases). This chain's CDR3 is CASIGTHYNEQFF. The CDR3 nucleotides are TGTGCCAGCATTGGGACACACTACAATGAGCAGTTCTTC.